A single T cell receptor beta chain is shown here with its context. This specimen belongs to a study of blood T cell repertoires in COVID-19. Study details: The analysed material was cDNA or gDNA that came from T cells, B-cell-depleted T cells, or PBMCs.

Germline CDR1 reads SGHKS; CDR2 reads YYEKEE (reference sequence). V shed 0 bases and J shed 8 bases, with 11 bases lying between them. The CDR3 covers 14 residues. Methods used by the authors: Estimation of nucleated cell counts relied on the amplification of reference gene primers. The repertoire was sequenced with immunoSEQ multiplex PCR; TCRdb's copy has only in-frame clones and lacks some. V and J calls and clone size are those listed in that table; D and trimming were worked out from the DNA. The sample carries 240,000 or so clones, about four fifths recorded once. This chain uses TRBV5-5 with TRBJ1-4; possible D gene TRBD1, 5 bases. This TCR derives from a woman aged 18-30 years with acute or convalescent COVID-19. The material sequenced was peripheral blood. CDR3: CASSLAGGNEKLFF. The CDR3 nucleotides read TGTGCCAGCAGCTTGGCCGGGGGAAACGAAAAACTGTTTTTT.